Shown below are 26 T cell receptor beta chains from a single sample sequenced in a study of blood T cell repertoires in COVID-19. Produced via immunoSEQ multiplex PCR; TCRdb's table is partial and in-frame only. The sample has about 160,000 clones; roughly 86% are singletons. Sequences were obtained from peripheral blood. The origin of the receptors is a woman aged 55-69 years who had recovered from COVID-19.

The CDR3 DNA is TGTGCCAGCAGCCTTTCTAGCGCCCCTTCCTACGAGCAGTACTTC. Translating gives CASSLSSAPSYEQYF. The J gene is TRBJ2-7, the V gene TRBV3-1 (or the pseudogene TRBV3-2), with D perhaps matching TRBD2 (6 bases). There are 15 residues in the CDR3. V lost 4 bases to trimming and J lost 1 base, with 14 bases between them. The germline CDR1 and CDR2 sequences are LGHDT and YNNKEL (reference sequence).

This rearrangement joins TRBV2 to TRBJ1-1; 7 nucleotides agree with TRBD1. The CDR3 consists of 14 residues. Germline V gene data show CDR1 as SNHLY and CDR2 as FYNNEI. V lost 6 bases to trimming and J lost 6 bases; unmatched junction nucleotides: 10. The DNA of the CDR3 is TGTGCCAGCAGGGAAAGACAGGGAGGCGCTGAAGCTTTCTTT. Translated: CASRERQGGAEAFF.

This clone was detected only a few times. The chain is built from TRBV30 and TRBJ1-5; tentative D call: TRBD1 (6 bases). This CDR3 has 14 residues. Trimming cost V 4 bases and J 4 bases, with 14 bases left between them. In germline, CDR1 is GTSNPN, CDR2 SVGIG (reference sequence). CDR3 sequence reads: CAWTKGGWNQPQHF. CDR3 DNA: TGTGCCTGGACCAAAGGGGGTTGGAATCAGCCCCAGCATTTT.

This sequence joins TRBV4-3 and TRBJ2-3; TRBD1 aligns across 10 bases. The germline V gene has CDR1 LGHNA and CDR2 YSLEER. The CDR3 loop spans 15 amino acids. Losses at the gene ends were 5 bases for V and 0 bases for J; bases not matched to a gene: 2. The CDR3 DNA sequence: TGCGCCAGCAGCAGACAGGGGGCCAGCACAGATACGCAGTATTTT. It yields the protein CASSRQGASTDTQYF.

The chain uses TRBV24-1 and TRBJ2-1; possible D gene TRBD2, 5 bases. V was trimmed by 9 bases and J by 8 bases, leaving 13 bases between them. From germline, CDR1 is KGHDR and CDR2 SFDVKD. The CDR3 is made up of 12 amino acids. CDR3 nucleotide sequence: TGTGCCACCGGAGAGGGTTGGGATGAGCAGTTCTTC. Protein sequence: CATGEGWDEQFF.

J is TRBJ1-6 and V is TRBV5-1; the D gene is possibly TRBD1 (6 bases). With 3 bases removed from V and 9 bases from J, the gap between germline ends came to 13 bases. Germline CDR1 and CDR2: SGHRS and YFSETQ. CDR3 length: 14 amino acids. As DNA, the CDR3 is TGCGCCAGCAGCTCAGCAGGGGTTGGTTCACCCCTCCACTTT. It yields the protein CASSSAGVGSPLHF.

The rearrangement uses TRBV28 and TRBJ2-1; D possibly corresponds to TRBD1 (6 bases). The CDR3 is 14 amino acids. Germline CDR1 reads MDHEN; CDR2 reads SYDVKM. Trimming removed 3 bases at V and 8 bases at J, with 14 bases between. The CDR3 reads CASSLVQGRDEQFF. CDR3 bases: TGTGCCAGCAGTTTGGTACAGGGACGGGATGAGCAGTTCTTC. The full variable domain, its missing parts supplied by reference TRBV28 and TRBJ2-1, is DVKVTQSSRYLVKRTGEKVFLECVQDMDHENMFWYRQDPGLGLRLIYFSYDVKMKEKGDIPEGYSVSREKKERFSLILESASTNQTSMYLCASSLVQGRDEQFFGPGTRLTVL.

This clone was detected a few times. The chain recombines TRBV6-4 with TRBJ1-2; TRBD1 is a possible D gene (6 bases). The germline V and J ends were trimmed by 0 bases and 4 bases, with 30 bases remaining between them. Germline V gene lookup returns CDR1 MRHNA and CDR2 SNTAGT. This CDR3 has 21 amino acids. The CDR3: CASSDSLTGAGAQRLFYGYTF. The CDR3 DNA follows: TGTGCCAGCAGTGACTCCCTCACCGGGGCGGGGGCTCAAAGGTTGTTCTATGGCTACACCTTC.

This chain links TRBV5-4 with TRBJ1-2; possibly TRBD1 for D (5 bases). The germline V gene has CDR1 SGHNT and CDR2 YYREEE (reference sequence). The CDR3 extends over 15 amino acids. Between the trimmed V and J ends, which lost 4 bases and 7 bases, there was a span of 20 bases. DNA of the CDR3: TGTGCCAGCAGCCGCCAACGATTAACAGGAACTGGCTACACCTTC. Its translation is CASSRQRLTGTGYTF.

The chain recombines TRBV19 with TRBJ1-5; D is perhaps TRBD1 (5 bases). Germline values: CDR1 LNHDA, CDR2 SQIVND (reference sequence). The CDR3 totals 13 residues. Trimming removed 2 bases from V and 6 bases from J, with 8 bases in between. CDR3 DNA sequence: TGTGCCAGTAGTATACAGGGTGGTCAGCCCCAGCATTTT. Translated: CASSIQGGQPQHF. Combining the CDR3 with reference TRBV19 and TRBJ1-5 gives the whole variable domain DGGITQSPKYLFRKEGQNVTLSCEQNLNHDAMYWYRQDPGQGLRLIYYSQIVNDFQKGDIAEGYSVSREKKESFPLTVTSAQKNPTAFYLCASSIQGGQPQHFGDGTRLSIL.

The chain combines TRBV5-4 with TRBJ2-3, with 8 bases identical to TRBD1. J lost 7 bases, V lost 4 bases, and 8 bases had no gene match. The CDR3 is made up of 14 amino acids. Germline-derived CDR1 and CDR2 are SGHNT and YYREEE (reference sequence). The CDR3 DNA reads as TGTGCCAGCAGCCAGGCGACAGGGGCAAATACGCAGTATTTT. Its protein is CASSQATGANTQYF.

The genes are TRBV7-9 and TRBJ2-1; TRBD2 aligns across 8 bases. J gave up 10 bases and V 1 base, and 6 bases lay outside the gene matches. Germline V lookup: CDR1 SEHNR, CDR2 FQNEAQ (reference sequence). The CDR3 length is 14 residues. The CDR3 sequence: CASSLGRAGVEQFF. DNA of the CDR3: TGTGCCAGCAGCTTAGGTCGAGCGGGGGTCGAGCAGTTCTTC.

This clone was observed once. The gene calls are TRBV7-9 and TRBJ2-1; TRBD2 is a possible D gene (6 bases). From germline, CDR1 is SEHNR and CDR2 FQNEAQ (reference sequence). Trimming cost V 4 bases and J 2 bases, with 15 bases left between them. CDR3 size: 16 residues. CDR3: CASSSISGSAYNEQFF. The CDR3 nucleotides are TGTGCCAGCAGCTCGATAAGCGGGTCCGCCTACAATGAGCAGTTCTTC.

This chain connects TRBV2 to TRBJ2-3; D not certain. The CDR3 spans 14 residues. The V gene lost 2 bases and the J gene lost 2 bases, with 8 bases spanning the gap. Germline V gives CDR1 SNHLY, CDR2 FYNNEI. The CDR3 here is CASSERSPTDTQYF. The CDR3 nucleotides are TGTGCCAGCAGTGAACGAAGCCCCACAGATACGCAGTATTTT.

This clone has just a few counts. The rearrangement links TRBV5-4 to TRBJ2-5, with 7 positions matching TRBD2. The germline V gene encodes CDR1 SGHNT and CDR2 YYREEE (reference sequence). V lost 10 bases and J lost 4; bases outside the gene matches: 10. The CDR3 totals 13 residues. The CDR3 region has the DNA TGTGCCGGCACCGGGACTACAGGAGAGACCCAGTACTTC. This codes for CAGTGTTGETQYF.

This rearrangement joins TRBV28 to TRBJ1-5; TRBD1 aligns across 8 bases. Germline-derived CDR1 and CDR2 are MDHEN and SYDVKM. J gave up 3 bases and V 6 bases, and 7 bases lay outside the gene matches. The CDR3 runs 15 residues. The CDR3 spells CASSPRQGPNQPQHF. In nucleotides, the CDR3 is TGTGCCAGCAGCCCTCGACAGGGGCCCAATCAGCCCCAGCATTTT.

This chain links TRBV28 with TRBJ2-7; D ambiguous. The CDR3 spans 13 residues. V gave up 5 bases and J gave up 2 bases, with 10 bases separating them. Germline V CDR1 and CDR2: MDHEN, SYDVKM. As DNA, the CDR3 is TGTGCCAGCAGTCTTACGAGCCCCTACGAGCAGTACTTC. Amino acid sequence: CASSLTSPYEQYF.

This chain joins TRBV7-9 and TRBJ2-3; 9 nucleotides line up with TRBD2. Trimming removed 5 bases from V and 5 bases from J; junction bases left unmatched: 11. This CDR3 comprises 16 residues. Germline V gives CDR1 SEHNR, CDR2 FQNEAQ (reference sequence). For the CDR3, the DNA is TGTGCCAGCAGCCCAGCTGCGGGGGGGCGCGTAGATACGCAGTATTTT. This codes for CASSPAAGGRVDTQYF.

This sequence joins TRBV5-1 and TRBJ2-5, with D hard to call. In germline, CDR1 is SGHRS, CDR2 YFSETQ. V was clipped by 4 bases and J by 0 bases, with 10 bases between them. CDR3 size: 14 residues. In DNA, the CDR3 is TGCGCCAGCAGCCTCGGAGCGTACCAAGAGACCCAGTACTTC. It specifies CASSLGAYQETQYF.

This clone has ten or more counts. The chain recombines TRBV2 with TRBJ2-7; unclear D gene. The CDR3 covers 11 residues. The V and J ends lost 5 bases and 2 bases respectively, with 4 bases between them. Germline lookup yields CDR1 SNHLY and CDR2 FYNNEI. The CDR3 bases are TGTGCCAGCAGTAGCACCTACGAGCAGTACTTC. Translation gives CASSSTYEQYF.

J is TRBJ2-7 and V is TRBV6-5; D call uncertain. V lost 0 bases to trimming and J lost 2 bases, with 5 bases between them. The CDR3 totals 13 residues. Germline CDR1 is MNHEY and CDR2 is SVGAGI. The DNA for the CDR3 is TGTGCCAGCAGTTACTCGGGCCCCTACGAGCAGTACTTC. This sequence encodes CASSYSGPYEQYF.

The count of this clone is one. The chain is built from TRBV2 and TRBJ1-5; D remains unclear. Trimming took off 10 bases at V and 10 bases at J, with 20 bases between the two ends. Germline-derived CDR1 and CDR2 are SNHLY and FYNNEI. This CDR3 spans 13 amino acids. CDR3 protein: CATRETPSEPQHF. In DNA form, the CDR3 reads TGTGCCACCCGGGAGACCCCGTCGGAACCCCAGCATTTT.

The chain is built from TRBV19 and TRBJ1-2; 8 bases fit TRBD1. Per the germline V gene, CDR1 is LNHDA and CDR2 is SQIVND (reference sequence). Trimming removed 6 bases from V and 4 bases from J; junction bases left unmatched: 10. CDR3 length: 15 residues. The CDR3 region has the DNA TGTGCCAGTAGGGGGAGCGGGACAGGAGTCTATGGCTACACCTTC. Translation gives CASRGSGTGVYGYTF. The entire variable domain, with the rest obtained from reference TRBV19 and TRBJ1-2, is as follows: DGGITQSPKYLFRKEGQNVTLSCEQNLNHDAMYWYRQDPGQGLRLIYYSQIVNDFQKGDIAEGYSVSREKKESFPLTVTSAQKNPTAFYLCASRGSGTGVYGYTFGSGTRLTVV.

J is TRBJ1-1 and V is TRBV7-9; TRBD1 matches at 7 bases. Germline values: CDR1 SEHNR, CDR2 FQNEAQ (reference sequence). The CDR3 loop spans 17 amino acids. The ends lost 4 bases at V and 5 bases at J; junction bases unmatched: 16. The CDR3 reads CASSSPQGSPGKTEAFF. CDR3 nucleotide sequence: TGTGCCAGCAGCTCGCCACAGGGGAGCCCGGGGAAAACTGAAGCTTTCTTT.

The V gene is TRBV27, the J gene TRBJ1-5; D may be TRBD1 (5 bases). Germline lookup yields CDR1 MNHEY and CDR2 SMNVEV (reference sequence). The CDR3 is made up of 13 amino acids. The V gene lost 3 bases and the J gene lost 5 bases, with 8 bases spanning the gap. The CDR3 DNA follows: TGTGCCAGCAGTTTCAACAGGTATCAGCCCCAGCATTTT. Amino acids: CASSFNRYQPQHF.

The chain recombines TRBV5-1 with TRBJ2-5, with D perhaps TRBD2 (6 bases). V lost 0 bases to trimming and J lost 4 bases, with 13 bases between them. Per germline, CDR1 SGHRS and CDR2 YFSETQ. The CDR3 extends over 15 amino acids. Here the CDR3 reads CASSLGSGYRETQYF. The CDR3 coding sequence is TGCGCCAGCAGCTTGGGGAGCGGGTATAGAGAGACCCAGTACTTC.